This entry concerns a single T cell receptor beta chain. What it recognizes is unknown. The data originate from a study of CD8+CD57+ T cells in acquired aplastic anemia. Regarding the study as a whole: The same twenty-nine CD8+ CDR3 sequences occurred in patients and in controls.

Germline CDR1 SQVTM, CDR2 ANQGSEA. The V end lost 7 bases, the J end lost 9 bases, and 12 bases lay between the germline ends. The CDR3 sequence is 10 residues long. Profiling that covered TCR beta VDJ and CDR3 relied on genomic DNA as its template. TCRdb re-derived calls from the reads in MiXCR, one entry per CDR3 protein. The sample carries around 150,000 distinct CDR3 sequences, 40% to 60% recorded once. All sequencing subjects had displayed CD8+CD57+ cell expansion on flow cytometry. None of the patients had been given any therapy when their blood was sampled. This receptor was identified in a human donor with aplastic anemia. The chain uses TRBV29-1 and TRBJ2-5; a possible D gene is TRBD2 (6 bases). The source material was sorted CD4+, CD8+, or CD8+CD57+ T cells (not recorded which) from PBMCs. CDR3 region: CSAEEGPQYF. In DNA form, the CDR3 reads TGCAGCGCCGAGGAGGGGCCCCAGTACTTC.